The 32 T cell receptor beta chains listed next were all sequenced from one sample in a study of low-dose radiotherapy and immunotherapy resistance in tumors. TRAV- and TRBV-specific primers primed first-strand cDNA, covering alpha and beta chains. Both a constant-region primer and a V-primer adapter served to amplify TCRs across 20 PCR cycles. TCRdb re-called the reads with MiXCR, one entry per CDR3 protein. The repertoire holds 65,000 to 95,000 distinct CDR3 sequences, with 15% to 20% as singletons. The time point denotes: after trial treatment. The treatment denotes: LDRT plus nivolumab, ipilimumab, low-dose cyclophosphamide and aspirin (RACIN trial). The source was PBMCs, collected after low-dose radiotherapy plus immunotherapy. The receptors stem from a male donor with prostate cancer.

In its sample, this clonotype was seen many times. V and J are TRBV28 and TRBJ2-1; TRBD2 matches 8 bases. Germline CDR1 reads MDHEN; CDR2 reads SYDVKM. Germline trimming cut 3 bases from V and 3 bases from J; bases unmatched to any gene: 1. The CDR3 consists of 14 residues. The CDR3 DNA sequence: TGTGCCAGCAGTTTTAGCGGGAACTACAATGAGCAGTTCTTC. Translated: CASSFSGNYNEQFF.

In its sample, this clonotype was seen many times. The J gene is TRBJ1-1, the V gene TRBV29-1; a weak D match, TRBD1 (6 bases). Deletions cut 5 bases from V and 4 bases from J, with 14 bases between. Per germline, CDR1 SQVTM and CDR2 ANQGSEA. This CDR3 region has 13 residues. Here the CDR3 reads CSVHGGEGTEAFF. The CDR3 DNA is TGCAGCGTTCATGGGGGCGAGGGCACTGAAGCTTTCTTT.

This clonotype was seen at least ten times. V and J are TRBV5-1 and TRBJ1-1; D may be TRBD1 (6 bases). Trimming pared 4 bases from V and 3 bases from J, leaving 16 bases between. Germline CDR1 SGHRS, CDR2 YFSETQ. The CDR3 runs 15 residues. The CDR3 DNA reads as TGCGCCAGCAGCCCCTGGACAGCCCGGGACACTGAAGCTTTCTTT. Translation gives CASSPWTARDTEAFF.

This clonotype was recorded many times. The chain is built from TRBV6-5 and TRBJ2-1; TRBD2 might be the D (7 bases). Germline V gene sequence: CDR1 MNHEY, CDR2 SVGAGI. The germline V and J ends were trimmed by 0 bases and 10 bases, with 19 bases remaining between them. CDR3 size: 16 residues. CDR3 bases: TGTGCCAGCAGTTACTCGGGAGGGGGGGGTTCGTGGGAGCAGTTCTTC. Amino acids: CASSYSGGGGSWEQFF.

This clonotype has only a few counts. CDR3 residues: CASSYLAGWGGYTF. In DNA form, the CDR3 reads TGTGCCAGCAGTTACTTGGCAGGGTGGGGTGGCTACACCTTC. The rearrangement joins TRBV6-5 to TRBJ1-2, with D possibly matching TRBD1 (5 bases). CDR1 is MNHEY, CDR2 SVGAGI, per germline. The CDR3 loop spans 14 amino acids. V dropped 1 base and J dropped 7 bases, with 13 bases sitting between them.

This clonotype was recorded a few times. In DNA form, the CDR3 reads TGTGCCAGCAGCTTTGACTCCTACACAGATACGCAGTATTTT. This codes for CASSFDSYTDTQYF. V usage is TRBV7-2 and J usage is TRBJ2-3; D is ambiguous. This CDR3 spans 14 amino acids. V was shortened by 3 bases and J by 2 bases, with 9 bases between the two germline ends. CDR1 is SGHTA, CDR2 FQGNSA, per germline.

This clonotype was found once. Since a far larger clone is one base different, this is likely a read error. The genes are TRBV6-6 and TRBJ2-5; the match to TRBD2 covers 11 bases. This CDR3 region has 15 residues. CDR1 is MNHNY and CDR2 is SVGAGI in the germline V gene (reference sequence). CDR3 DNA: TGTGCCAACAGTTACGGGACTAGCGGCCAAGAGACCCAGTACTTC. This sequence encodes CANSYGTSGQETQYF.

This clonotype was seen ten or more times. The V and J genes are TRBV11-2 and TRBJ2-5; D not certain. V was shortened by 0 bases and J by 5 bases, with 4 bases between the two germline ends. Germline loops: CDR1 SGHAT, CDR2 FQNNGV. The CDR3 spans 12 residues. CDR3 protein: CASSLERETQYF. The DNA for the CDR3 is TGTGCCAGCAGCTTAGAGCGGGAGACCCAGTACTTC.

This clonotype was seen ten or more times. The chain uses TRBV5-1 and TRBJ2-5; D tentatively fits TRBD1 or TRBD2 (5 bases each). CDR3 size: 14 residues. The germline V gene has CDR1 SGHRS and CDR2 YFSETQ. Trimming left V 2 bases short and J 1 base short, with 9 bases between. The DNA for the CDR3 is TGCGCCAGCAGCTTCGGGGCGTCCCAAGAGACCCAGTACTTC. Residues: CASSFGASQETQYF.

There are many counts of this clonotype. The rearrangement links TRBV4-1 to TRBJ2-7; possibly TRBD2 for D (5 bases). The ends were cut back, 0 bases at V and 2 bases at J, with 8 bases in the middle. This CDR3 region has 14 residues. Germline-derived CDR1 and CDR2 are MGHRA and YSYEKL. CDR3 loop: CASSQDSGAYEQYF. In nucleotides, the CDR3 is TGCGCCAGCAGCCAAGATTCCGGGGCCTACGAGCAGTACTTC.

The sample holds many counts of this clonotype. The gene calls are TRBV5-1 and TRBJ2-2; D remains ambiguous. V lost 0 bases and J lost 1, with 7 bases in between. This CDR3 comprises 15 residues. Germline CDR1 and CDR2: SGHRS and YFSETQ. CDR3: CASSLGRLNTGELFF. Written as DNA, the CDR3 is TGCGCCAGCAGCTTGGGACGGCTGAACACCGGGGAGCTGTTTTTT.

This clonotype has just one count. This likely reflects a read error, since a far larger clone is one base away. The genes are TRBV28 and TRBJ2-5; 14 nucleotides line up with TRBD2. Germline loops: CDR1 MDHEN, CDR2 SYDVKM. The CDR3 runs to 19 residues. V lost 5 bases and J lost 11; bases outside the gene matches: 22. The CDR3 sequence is CASSGGTSGSWGRYNEQYF. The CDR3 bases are TGTGCCAGCAGTGGGGGGACTAGCGGGAGCTGGGGTCGCTACAATGAGCAGTACTTC.

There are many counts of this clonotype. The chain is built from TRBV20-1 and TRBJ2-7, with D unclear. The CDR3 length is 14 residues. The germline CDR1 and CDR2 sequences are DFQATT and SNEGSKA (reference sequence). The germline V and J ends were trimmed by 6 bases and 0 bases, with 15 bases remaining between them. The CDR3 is CSAPSPGSSYEQYF. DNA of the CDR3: TGCAGTGCCCCCTCCCCAGGTAGCTCCTACGAGCAGTACTTC.

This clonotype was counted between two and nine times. The CDR3 loop is CASSLAVTGEQYF. CDR3 in DNA: TGCGCCAGCAGCTTGGCCGTTACGGGGGAGCAGTACTTC. This chain joins TRBV5-1 and TRBJ2-7; D is possibly TRBD2 (5 bases). Germline V CDR1 and CDR2: SGHRS, YFSETQ. The CDR3 is 13 residues long. V lost 0 bases and J lost 7, with 11 bases in between.

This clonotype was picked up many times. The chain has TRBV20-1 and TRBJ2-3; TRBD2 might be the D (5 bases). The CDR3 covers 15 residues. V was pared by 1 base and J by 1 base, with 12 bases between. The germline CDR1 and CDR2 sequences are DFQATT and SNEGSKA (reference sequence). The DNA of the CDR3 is TGCAGTGCTAGAGCGGAGGAGGTGGGCACAGATACGCAGTATTTT. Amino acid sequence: CSARAEEVGTDTQYF.

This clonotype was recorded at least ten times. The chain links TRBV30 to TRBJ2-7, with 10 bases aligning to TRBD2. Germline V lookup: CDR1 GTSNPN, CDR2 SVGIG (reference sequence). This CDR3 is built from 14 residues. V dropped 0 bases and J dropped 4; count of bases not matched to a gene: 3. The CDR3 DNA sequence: TGTGCCTGGAGTGTGGCTAGCGGGAGTTACGAGCAGTACTTC. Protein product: CAWSVASGSYEQYF.

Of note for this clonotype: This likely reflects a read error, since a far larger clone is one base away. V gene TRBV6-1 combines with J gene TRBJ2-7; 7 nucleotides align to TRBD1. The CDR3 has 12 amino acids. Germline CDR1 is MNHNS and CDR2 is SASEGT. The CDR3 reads CASSFGQVEHDF. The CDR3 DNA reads TGTGCCAGCAGTTTTGGACAGGTTGAGCATGACTTC.

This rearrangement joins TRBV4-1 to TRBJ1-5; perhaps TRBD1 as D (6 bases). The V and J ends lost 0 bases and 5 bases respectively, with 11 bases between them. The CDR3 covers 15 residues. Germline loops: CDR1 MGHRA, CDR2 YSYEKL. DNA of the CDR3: TGCGCCAGCAGCCAAGACAGGGGAACCCATCAGCCCCAGCATTTT. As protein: CASSQDRGTHQPQHF.

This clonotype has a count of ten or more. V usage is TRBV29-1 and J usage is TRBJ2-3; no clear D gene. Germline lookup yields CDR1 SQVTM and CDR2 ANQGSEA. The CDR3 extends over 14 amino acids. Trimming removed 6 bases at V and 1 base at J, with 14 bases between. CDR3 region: CSVEPPAGTDTQYF. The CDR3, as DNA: TGCAGCGTGGAACCCCCGGCGGGCACAGATACGCAGTATTTT.

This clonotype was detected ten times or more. This CDR3 is CASRPAGDSGANVLTF. In DNA form, the CDR3 reads TGTGCCAGCAGACCAGCAGGGGACTCTGGGGCCAACGTCCTGACTTTC. The rearrangement uses TRBV12-3 or TRBV12-4 and TRBJ2-6; perhaps TRBD1 as D (6 bases). V lost 6 bases, J lost 0 bases, and 12 bases lay in between. The CDR3 runs to 16 residues.

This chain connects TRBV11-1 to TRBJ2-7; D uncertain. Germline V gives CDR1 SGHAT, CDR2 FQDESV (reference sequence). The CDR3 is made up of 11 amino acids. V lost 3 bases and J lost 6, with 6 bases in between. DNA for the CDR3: TGTGCCAGCAGCTTCTTGAGCGAGCAGTACTTC. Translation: CASSFLSEQYF.

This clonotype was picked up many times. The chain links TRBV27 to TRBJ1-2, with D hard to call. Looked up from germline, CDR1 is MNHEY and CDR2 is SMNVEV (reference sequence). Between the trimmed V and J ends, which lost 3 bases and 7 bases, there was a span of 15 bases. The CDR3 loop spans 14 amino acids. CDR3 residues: CASSLSGVPGGYTF. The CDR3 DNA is TGTGCCAGCAGTTTGAGTGGCGTACCCGGTGGCTACACCTTC.

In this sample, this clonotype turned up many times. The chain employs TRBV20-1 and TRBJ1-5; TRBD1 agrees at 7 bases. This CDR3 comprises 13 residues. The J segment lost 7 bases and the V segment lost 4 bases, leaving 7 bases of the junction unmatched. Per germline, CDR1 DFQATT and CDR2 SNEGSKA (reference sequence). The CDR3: CSATQGERQPQHF. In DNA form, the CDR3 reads TGCAGTGCTACTCAGGGGGAAAGGCAGCCCCAGCATTTT.

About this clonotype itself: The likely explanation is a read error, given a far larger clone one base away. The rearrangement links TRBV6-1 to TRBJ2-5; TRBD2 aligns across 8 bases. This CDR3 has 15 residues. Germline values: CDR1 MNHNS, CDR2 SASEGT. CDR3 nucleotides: TGTGCCATCAGTGAGTCTACGACTAGCGAGAAGACCCAGTACTTC. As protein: CAISESTTSEKTQYF.

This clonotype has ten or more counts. The chain's CDR3 is CASSYGTGIRGSPLHF. The CDR3 DNA reads as TGTGCCAGCAGCTACGGGACAGGGATCCGGGGTTCACCCCTCCACTTT. The rearrangement joins TRBV7-2 to TRBJ1-6, with TRBD1 matching 9 bases. From germline, CDR1 is SGHTA and CDR2 FQGNSA. The junction had 10 bases not matched to a gene; V was cut back by 4 bases and J by 9 bases. This CDR3 region has 16 residues.

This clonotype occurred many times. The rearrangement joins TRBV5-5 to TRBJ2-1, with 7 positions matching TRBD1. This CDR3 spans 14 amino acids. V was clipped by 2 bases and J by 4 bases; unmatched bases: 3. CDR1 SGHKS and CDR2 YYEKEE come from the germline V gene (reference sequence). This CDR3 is CASSFDRVYNEQFF. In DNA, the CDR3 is TGTGCCAGCAGCTTCGACAGGGTTTACAATGAGCAGTTCTTC.

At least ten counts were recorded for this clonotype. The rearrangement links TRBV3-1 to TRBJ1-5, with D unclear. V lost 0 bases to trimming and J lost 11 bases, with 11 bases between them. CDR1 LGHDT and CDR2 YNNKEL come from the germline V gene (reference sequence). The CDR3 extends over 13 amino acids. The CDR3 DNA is TGTGCCAGCAGCCAAGAAGGGTCGGTGGCCCAGCATTTT. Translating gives CASSQEGSVAQHF.

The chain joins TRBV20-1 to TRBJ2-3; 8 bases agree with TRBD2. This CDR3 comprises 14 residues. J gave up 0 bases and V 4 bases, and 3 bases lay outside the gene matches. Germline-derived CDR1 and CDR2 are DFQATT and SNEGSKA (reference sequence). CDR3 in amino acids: CSANLAGSTDTQYF. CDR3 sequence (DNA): TGCAGTGCTAATCTAGCGGGTAGCACAGATACGCAGTATTTT.

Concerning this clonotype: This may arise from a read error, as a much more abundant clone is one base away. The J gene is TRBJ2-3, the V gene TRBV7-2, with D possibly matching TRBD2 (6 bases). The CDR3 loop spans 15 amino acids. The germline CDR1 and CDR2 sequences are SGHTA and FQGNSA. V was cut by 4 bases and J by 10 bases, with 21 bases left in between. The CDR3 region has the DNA TGTGCCAGCAGCTCGCGGGGAGACAAGCGGATGGCGCAGTATTTT. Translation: CASSSRGDKRMAQYF.

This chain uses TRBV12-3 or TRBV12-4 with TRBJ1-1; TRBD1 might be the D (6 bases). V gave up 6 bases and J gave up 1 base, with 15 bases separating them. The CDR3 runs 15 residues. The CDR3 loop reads CASSLGPGANTEAFF. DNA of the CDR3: TGTGCCAGCAGCCTAGGTCCGGGGGCGAACACTGAAGCTTTCTTT.

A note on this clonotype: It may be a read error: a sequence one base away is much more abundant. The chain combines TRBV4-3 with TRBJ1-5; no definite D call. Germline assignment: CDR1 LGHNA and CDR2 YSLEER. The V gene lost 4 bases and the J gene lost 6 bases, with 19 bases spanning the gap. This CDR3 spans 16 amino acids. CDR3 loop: CASSPQPQSGFQPQHF. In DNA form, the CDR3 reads TGCGCCAGCAGCCCCCAGCCCCAAAGCGGATTTCAGCCCCAGCATTTT.

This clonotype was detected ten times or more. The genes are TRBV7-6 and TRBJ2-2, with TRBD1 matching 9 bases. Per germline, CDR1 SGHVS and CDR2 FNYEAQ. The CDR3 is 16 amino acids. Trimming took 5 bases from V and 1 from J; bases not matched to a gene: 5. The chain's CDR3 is CASSLLTGGNTGELFF. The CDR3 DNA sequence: TGTGCCAGCAGCCTCCTGACAGGGGGGAACACCGGGGAGCTGTTTTTT.